The next 14 T cell receptor beta chains were all read from a single sample in a study of CD4 T cells in relation to SARS-CoV-2 and coronaviruses. Sequencing was performed with immunoSEQ multiplex PCR; in TCRdb, only in-frame clones are kept and a portion is missing. The sample has approximately 16,000 clones; roughly four fifths are singletons. The unexposed donors gave CD4+ T cells in 2011-2018, prior to COVID-19. CD4+ T cells were isolated from the cells after less than 13 days of culture. The antigens these receptors bind are not known. The sequencing sample was made of CD4+ T cells from PBMCs, cultured in vitro. The receptors derive from a human donor in good health.

The chain is built from TRBV12-3 or TRBV12-4 and TRBJ2-7; D is undetermined. CDR3 length: 10 residues. V gave up 6 bases and J gave up 3 bases, with 3 bases separating them. The CDR3 region is CASSLYEQYF. In DNA form, the CDR3 reads TGTGCCAGCAGCCTCTACGAGCAGTACTTC.

The chain employs TRBV7-9 and TRBJ2-5, with a weak D call TRBD1 (6 bases). Trimming stripped 5 bases from V and 4 bases from J, with 17 bases between. Germline V gene lookup returns CDR1 SEHNR and CDR2 FQNEAQ (reference sequence). The CDR3 is 15 residues long. CDR3 sequence reads: CASSPSPGVLETQYF. The CDR3 DNA sequence: TGTGCCAGCAGCCCCAGCCCAGGGGTATTAGAGACCCAGTACTTC.

The rearrangement joins TRBV7-2 to TRBJ2-3, with 7 bases that match TRBD1. The V and J ends lost 5 bases and 0 bases, in that order; junction bases with no gene match: 8. CDR1 and CDR2 (germline): SGHTA, FQGNSA. The CDR3 length is 16 residues. CDR3 nucleotides: TGTGCCAGCAGCCCGAGACAGGGATCTAGCACAGATACGCAGTATTTT. It is translated as CASSPRQGSSTDTQYF. The entire variable domain, with the rest obtained from reference TRBV7-2 and TRBJ2-3, is as follows: GAGVSQSPSNKVTEKGKDVELRCDPISGHTALYWYRQSLGQGLEFLIYFQGNSAPDKSGLPSDRFSAERTGGSVSTLTIQRTQQEDSAVYLCASSPRQGSSTDTQYFGPGTRLTVL.

The chain recombines TRBV21-1 with TRBJ1-1. TRBV21-1 corresponds to a pseudogene. The CDR3 is 12 residues long. The CDR3 coding sequence is TGTGCCAGCAGCCGCGGGGGCACTGAAGCTTTCTTT. Protein product: CASSRGGTEAFF.

This chain joins TRBV11-2 and TRBJ2-1; TRBD1 might be the D (6 bases). V was shortened by 6 bases and J by 9 bases, with 15 bases between the two germline ends. This CDR3 has 13 residues. Germline V CDR1 and CDR2: SGHAT, FQNNGV. The CDR3 nucleotides are TGTGCCAGCAGACCCGGGACAAACGCTGAGCAGTTCTTC. As protein: CASRPGTNAEQFF.

The chain couples TRBV7-9 to TRBJ2-5; perhaps TRBD2 as D (6 bases). Trimming left V 1 base short and J 3 bases short, with 6 bases between. Germline loops: CDR1 SEHNR, CDR2 FQNEAQ (reference sequence). The CDR3 is 13 residues long. The CDR3 region has the DNA TGTGCCAGCAGCTTAGGCGGGGAAGAGACCCAGTACTTC. This codes for CASSLGGEETQYF.

The J gene is TRBJ2-3, the V gene TRBV7-3; TRBD2 matches at 8 bases. This CDR3 contains 16 residues. In germline, CDR1 is SGHTA, CDR2 FQGTGA. Trimming cost V 2 bases and J 4 bases; bases outside gene matches: 8. CDR3 sequence (DNA): TGTGCCAGCAGCTTATTACTAGCGGTAGGGCCAGATACGCAGTATTTT. This encodes CASSLLLAVGPDTQYF.

This chain connects TRBV19 to TRBJ1-5; no reliable D call. Germline-derived CDR1 and CDR2 are LNHDA and SQIVND (reference sequence). Deletions cut 7 bases from V and 3 bases from J, with 10 bases between. There are 13 residues in the CDR3. CDR3 region: CASKLEDNQPQHF. CDR3 nucleotide sequence: TGTGCCAGTAAGTTGGAAGACAATCAGCCCCAGCATTTT.

The chain recombines TRBV5-1 with TRBJ2-3; D gene unclear. CDR3 length equals 14 residues. Per germline, CDR1 SGHRS and CDR2 YFSETQ. Between the trimmed V and J ends, which lost 6 bases and 0 bases, there was a span of 11 bases. The DNA of the CDR3 is TGCGCCAGCACCCCGACTTATAGCACAGATACGCAGTATTTT. Its translation: CASTPTYSTDTQYF.

The CDR3: CAITRGLGQPQHF. CDR3 sequence (DNA): TGTGCCATCACCAGGGGGCTGGGTCAGCCCCAGCATTTT. The V call is TRBV12-3 or TRBV12-4, the J call TRBJ1-5; 8 bases map to TRBD1. J gave up 6 bases and V 10 bases, and 8 bases lay outside the gene matches. The length of the CDR3 is 13 residues.

This clone appeared a few times. The chain's CDR3 is CASSYRSDNEQFF. The CDR3 bases are TGTGCCAGCAGTTATAGAAGTGACAATGAGCAGTTCTTC. This rearrangement joins TRBV6-6 to TRBJ2-1; D remains ambiguous. This CDR3 is built from 13 residues. Germline V gene data show CDR1 as MNHNY and CDR2 as SVGAGI (reference sequence). The V end lost 3 bases, the J end lost 5 bases, and 8 bases lay between the germline ends.

The chain combines TRBV30 with TRBJ2-7, with 8 bases lining up with TRBD1. Germline lookup yields CDR1 GTSNPN and CDR2 SVGIG (reference sequence). The CDR3 totals 13 residues. V dropped 5 bases and J dropped 6; count of bases not matched to a gene: 9. The CDR3 loop reads CAWGRGQAGEQYF. The CDR3 nucleotides are TGTGCCTGGGGCAGGGGGCAGGCTGGCGAGCAGTACTTC.

The rearrangement joins TRBV29-1 to TRBJ2-3, with TRBD2 matching 13 bases. Per germline, CDR1 SQVTM and CDR2 ANQGSEA. V was clipped by 7 bases and J by 3 bases; unmatched bases: 4. The CDR3 runs 14 residues. CDR3 protein: CSGRLAGGTDTQYF. CDR3 nucleotides: TGCAGCGGTCGACTAGCGGGAGGAACAGATACGCAGTATTTT.

The chain combines TRBV18 with TRBJ2-3; 8 nucleotides match TRBD2. Germline CDR1 and CDR2: KGHSH and LQKENI. The CDR3 has 16 amino acids. V gave up 6 bases and J gave up 4 bases; unmatched junction bases: 12. The CDR3 is CASSQPAGGGSDTQYF. The CDR3 nucleotides read TGTGCCAGCTCCCAACCGGCGGGAGGCGGCTCAGATACGCAGTATTTT.